These 8 T cell receptor beta chains originate from one sample sequenced in a study of T cell changes during pregnancy in multiple sclerosis. Measured with immunoSEQ multiplex PCR; TCRdb has only the in-frame clones, and not every one. The data show 81,000 or so clones, 90% to 95% seen once. Sequencing used PBMCs, obtained in the first trimester of pregnancy. The receptors originated from a female donor in good health, serving as a control in a pregnancy study. Some clones in this sample may be carry-over from other donors' samples.

V gene TRBV28 combines with J gene TRBJ2-7; D remains unclear. CDR3 length equals 16 residues. The germline V and J ends were trimmed by 3 bases and 0 bases, with 15 bases remaining between them. The germline V gene encodes CDR1 MDHEN and CDR2 SYDVKM. The CDR3 sequence is CASSFSLAGLSYEQYF. The DNA of the CDR3 is TGTGCCAGCAGTTTCTCCCTGGCAGGCCTCTCCTACGAGCAGTACTTC.

The chain carries TRBV15 and TRBJ2-2, with 8 positions matching TRBD2. Germline V gene sequence: CDR1 LNHNV, CDR2 YYDKDF (reference sequence). The CDR3 spans 15 residues. After removal of 3 bases from V and 3 bases from J, the junction contained 3 bases not matched to a gene. As DNA, the CDR3 is TGTGCCACCAGCAGCGGGGGGGCCGACACCGGGGAGCTGTTTTTT. Translating it yields CATSSGGADTGELFF.

The V and J genes are TRBV5-1 and TRBJ1-2; TRBD1 is a possible D gene (6 bases). Germline lookup yields CDR1 SGHRS and CDR2 YFSETQ. The CDR3 extends over 12 amino acids. V was cut by 5 bases and J by 8 bases, with 13 bases left in between. The CDR3 region is CASRDSFEGYTF. The CDR3 region has the DNA TGCGCCAGCAGGGACAGTTTCGAGGGCTACACCTTC.

The J gene is TRBJ2-7, the V gene TRBV5-5, with TRBD2 as a possible D gene (5 bases). The germline V gene has CDR1 SGHKS and CDR2 YYEKEE (reference sequence). There are 13 residues in the CDR3. V gave up 4 bases and J gave up 7 bases, with 15 bases separating them. The CDR3 reads CASSTNDPGEQYF. The CDR3 DNA follows: TGTGCCAGCAGCACCAACGACCCGGGAGAGCAGTACTTC.

The chain uses TRBV29-1 and TRBJ2-5, with TRBD2 as a possible D gene (6 bases). Trimming pared 7 bases from V and 1 base from J, leaving 10 bases between. The CDR3 is 12 residues long. Germline V gene lookup returns CDR1 SQVTM and CDR2 ANQGSEA. DNA for the CDR3: TGCAGCGCGGGAGCCCTCCAAGAGACCCAGTACTTC. Its translation: CSAGALQETQYF.

The chain combines TRBV28 with TRBJ1-2, with 7 bases aligning to TRBD1. V was pared by 7 bases and J by 4 bases, with 9 bases of the junction left unmatched. From germline, CDR1 is MDHEN and CDR2 SYDVKM. This CDR3 region has 14 residues. The CDR3 protein is CASNTDRAGYGYTF. CDR3 coding DNA: TGTGCCAGCAATACCGACAGGGCTGGCTATGGCTACACCTTC.

The V and J genes are TRBV6-4 and TRBJ2-3; 12 nucleotides align to TRBD2. Per germline, CDR1 MRHNA and CDR2 SNTAGT. This CDR3 has 16 amino acids. V lost 3 bases to trimming and J lost 4 bases; unmatched junction nucleotides: 5. The DNA of the CDR3 is TGTGCCAGCAGTGATCGGCCTAGCGGGGGGGCAGATACGCAGTATTTT. Translation gives CASSDRPSGGADTQYF.

The V gene is TRBV2, the J gene TRBJ2-7; D uncertain. CDR1 and CDR2 from the germline V gene are SNHLY and FYNNEI. The CDR3 contains 12 residues. Trimming took off 4 bases at V and 3 bases at J, with 7 bases between the two ends. CDR3 sequence (DNA): TGTGCCAGCAGTGTAGAAAGCTACGAGCAGTACTTC. Residues: CASSVESYEQYF.